The 8 T cell receptor beta chains presented below share a single source sample, sequenced in a study of T cells in Graves' hyperthyroidism and ophthalmopathy. The CDR3 regions of TCR beta were amplified from RNA transcripts. The TCR CDR3 was amplified in a first-round RT-PCR using the HTBI primer set. TCRdb recomputed calls from the multiplex PCR reads with MiXCR, one row per CDR3 protein. Of about 540,000 distinct CDR3 sequences listed, about 45% are singletons. Material for sequencing was peripheral blood or thyroid tissue (not recorded which). These receptors came from a woman between 18 and 30 years old with Graves' hyperthyroidism.

Only a few counts were recorded for this clonotype. One junction end does not reproduce the germline sequence, and a read error may be involved. The chain employs TRBV6-1 and TRBJ1-2; no clear D. Per the germline V gene, CDR1 is MNHNS and CDR2 is SASEGT. CDR3 length: 13 residues. Here the CDR3 DNA reads TGCGCCAGCAAGGAGGGTTGTCACTATGGCTACACCTTC. Translation gives CASKEGCHYGYTF.

CDR3 sequence: CASGLVIGDPNTEAFF. The CDR3 coding sequence is TGTGCTAGTGGTTTGGTTATAGGGGATCCGAACACTGAAGCTTTCTTT. This sequence joins TRBV12-5 and TRBJ1-1, with D possibly being TRBD1 (5 bases). This CDR3 has 16 amino acids. CDR1 LGHNT and CDR2 FRNRAP come from the germline V gene. The ends were cut back, 0 bases at V and 1 base at J, with 12 bases in the middle.

This sequence joins TRBV7-6 and TRBJ1-1; TRBD1 aligns across 9 bases. Germline V gene data show CDR1 as SGHVS and CDR2 as FNYEAQ. The CDR3 has 14 residues. The trim removed 1 base at V and 7 bases at J, leaving 4 bases unmatched. The CDR3 here is CASSLDGTGFEAFF. For the CDR3, the DNA is TGTGCCAGCAGCTTAGACGGGACAGGGTTTGAAGCTTTCTTT.

This clonotype occurred many times. CDR3 protein: CSVEGQAGANVLTF. Written as DNA, the CDR3 is TGCAGCGTTGAAGGACAGGCTGGGGCCAACGTCCTGACTTTC. The V call is TRBV29-1, the J call TRBJ2-6; the D gene is possibly TRBD1 (6 bases). Germline V CDR1 and CDR2: SQVTM, ANQGSEA. The CDR3 sequence is 14 residues long. V shed 1 base and J shed 2 bases, with 6 bases lying between them.

This clonotype was seen repeatedly, ten times or more. This chain links TRBV7-2 with TRBJ2-7; D could derive from TRBD1 or TRBD2 (5 bases each). Trimming took off 1 base at V and 5 bases at J, with 15 bases between the two ends. CDR1 and CDR2 from the germline V gene are SGHTA and FQGNSA. This CDR3 has 15 residues. CDR3 sequence: CASSLVGGPRDEQYF. Here the CDR3 DNA reads TGTGCCAGCAGCTTAGTTGGGGGTCCTAGGGACGAGCAGTACTTC.

This chain connects TRBV20-1 to TRBJ2-7; D gene unclear. Trimming took off 0 bases at V and 2 bases at J, with 11 bases between the two ends. Germline CDR1 reads DFQATT; CDR2 reads SNEGSKA (reference sequence). This CDR3 is 14 amino acids long. The CDR3 sequence is CSARDLSRTYEQYF. The CDR3 DNA sequence: TGCAGTGCTAGAGATCTGAGTAGAACCTACGAGCAGTACTTC.

This clonotype was counted many times. This chain uses TRBV14 with TRBJ1-1, with D uncertain. The CDR3 consists of 14 residues. V lost 0 bases to trimming and J lost 5 bases, with 10 bases between them. Germline V gene lookup returns CDR1 SGHDN and CDR2 FVKESK. The CDR3 sequence is CASSQEQGGTEAFF. Here the CDR3 DNA reads TGTGCCAGCAGCCAAGAGCAAGGTGGGACTGAAGCTTTCTTT.

This clonotype occurred many times. This chain links TRBV20-1 with TRBJ2-2; possibly TRBD1 for D (6 bases). The CDR3 has 14 amino acids. V shed 3 bases and J shed 1 base, with 9 bases lying between them. CDR1 DFQATT and CDR2 SNEGSKA come from the germline V gene (reference sequence). The chain's CDR3 is CSASKDRNTGELFF. The CDR3 bases are TGCAGTGCTAGTAAGGACAGGAACACCGGGGAGCTGTTTTTT.